The source of this T cell receptor (beta chain) is a study of blood T cell repertoires in COVID-19. Study as a whole: Donors in the United States, Italy and Spain gave samples during acute or convalescent COVID-19. Sources were T cells, B-cell-depleted T cells, or PBMCs; the material itself was cDNA or gDNA.

Measured with immunoSEQ multiplex PCR; TCRdb has only the in-frame clones, and not every one. This sample carries 140,000 to 150,000 clones, just under 85% of them seen once, and the ten largest clones take nearly 3%. V lost 7 bases, J lost 4 bases, and 8 bases stayed unmatched. The CDR3 contains 14 residues. CDR1 is LGHDT, CDR2 YNNKEL, per germline (reference sequence). V gene TRBV3-1 (or the pseudogene TRBV3-2) combines with J gene TRBJ2-7, with 9 bases identical to TRBD1. The sequence was collected from a woman between 40 and 50 years old with active or convalescent COVID-19. The sample comprised peripheral blood. The CDR3 is CASTSGQGSYEQYF. The CDR3 nucleotides read TGTGCCAGCACCTCGGGACAGGGTTCTTACGAGCAGTACTTC.